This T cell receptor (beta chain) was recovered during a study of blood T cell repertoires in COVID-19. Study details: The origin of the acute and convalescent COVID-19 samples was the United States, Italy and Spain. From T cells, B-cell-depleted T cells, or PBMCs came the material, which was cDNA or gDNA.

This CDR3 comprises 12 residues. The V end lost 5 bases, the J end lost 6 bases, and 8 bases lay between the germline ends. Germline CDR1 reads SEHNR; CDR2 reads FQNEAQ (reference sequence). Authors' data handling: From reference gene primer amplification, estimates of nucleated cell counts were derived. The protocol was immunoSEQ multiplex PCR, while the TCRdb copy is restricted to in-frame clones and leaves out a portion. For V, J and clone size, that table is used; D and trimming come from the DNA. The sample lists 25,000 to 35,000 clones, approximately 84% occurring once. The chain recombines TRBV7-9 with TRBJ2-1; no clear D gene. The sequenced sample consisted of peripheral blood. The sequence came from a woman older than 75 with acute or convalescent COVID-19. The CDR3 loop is CASSEVGNEQFF. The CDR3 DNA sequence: TGTGCCAGCAGCGAGGTTGGCAATGAGCAGTTCTTC. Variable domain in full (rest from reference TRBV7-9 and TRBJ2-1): DTGVSQNPRHKITKRGQNVTFRCDPISEHNRLYWYRQTLGQGPEFLTYFQNEAQLEKSRLLSDRFSAERPKGSFSTLEIQRTEQGDSAMYLCASSEVGNEQFFGPGTRLTVL.